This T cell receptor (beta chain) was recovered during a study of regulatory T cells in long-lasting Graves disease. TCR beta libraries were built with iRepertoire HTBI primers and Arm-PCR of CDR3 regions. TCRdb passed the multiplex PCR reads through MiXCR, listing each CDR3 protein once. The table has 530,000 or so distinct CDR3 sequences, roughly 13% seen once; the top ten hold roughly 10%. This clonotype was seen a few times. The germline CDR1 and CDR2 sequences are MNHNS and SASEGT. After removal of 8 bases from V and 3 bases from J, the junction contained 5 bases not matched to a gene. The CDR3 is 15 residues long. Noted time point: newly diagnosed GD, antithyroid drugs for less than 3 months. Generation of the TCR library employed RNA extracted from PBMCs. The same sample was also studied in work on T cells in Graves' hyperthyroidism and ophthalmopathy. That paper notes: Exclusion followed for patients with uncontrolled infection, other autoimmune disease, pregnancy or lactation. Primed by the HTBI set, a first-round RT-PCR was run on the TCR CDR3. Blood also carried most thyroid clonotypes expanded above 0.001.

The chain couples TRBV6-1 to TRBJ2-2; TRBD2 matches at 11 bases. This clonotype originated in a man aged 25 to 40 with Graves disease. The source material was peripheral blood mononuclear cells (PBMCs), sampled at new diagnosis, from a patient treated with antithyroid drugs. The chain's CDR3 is CASGLAGGYTGELFF. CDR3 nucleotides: TGTGCCAGCGGCTTAGCGGGAGGGTACACCGGGGAGCTGTTTTTT.